A selection of T cell receptor beta chains follows, all from one sample in a study of blood T cell repertoires in COVID-19. Data came from immunoSEQ multiplex PCR; TCRdb stores just in-frame clones and leaves some out. The table records fewer than 85,000 clones, 60% to 75% of them present only once. The sequenced sample consisted of peripheral blood. The receptors stem from a woman between 65 and 79 years old with acute or convalescent COVID-19. CDR3s include the opening cysteine and the closing phenylalanine or tryptophan. D genes are given only for firm matches. Rows may omit the clone size; those that give it use once, few, many or a size class.

D	V	J	size	CDR3	DNA
-	TRBV4-2	TRBJ2-2	-	CASSQDGRGTSGELFF	TGTGCCAGCAGCCAAGATGGCCGAGGGACATCCGGGGAGCTGTTTTTT
-	TRBV27	TRBJ1-4	-	CASSAKTNRNEKLFF	TGTGCCAGCAGTGCAAAGACAAATAGGAATGAAAAACTGTTTTTT
-	TRBV29-1	TRBJ2-7	-	CSVDLGLSYEQYF	TGCAGCGTTGATTTGGGGCTATCCTACGAGCAGTACTTC
-	TRBV29-1	TRBJ1-4	-	CSVEVIGALGHEKLFF	TGCAGCGTTGAAGTAATAGGGGCGCTGGGGCATGAAAAACTGTTTTTT
TRBD1	TRBV7-9	TRBJ1-2	-	CASSLDRVGYTF	TGTGCCAGCAGCTTGGACAGGGTGGGCTACACCTTC
TRBD2	TRBV6-2/TRBV6-3	TRBJ2-7	-	CASSYTSGGVRYEQYF	TGTGCCAGCAGTTATACGAGCGGGGGGGTTCGTTACGAGCAGTACTTC
-	TRBV4-3	TRBJ1-2	-	CASSQDGQSNYGYTF	TGCGCCAGCAGCCAAGATGGCCAGTCTAACTATGGCTACACCTTC
TRBD1	TRBV3-1/TRBV3-2	TRBJ2-1	-	CASSQVPGGNEQFF	TGTGCCAGCAGCCAAGTTCCAGGGGGCAATGAGCAGTTCTTC
TRBD2	TRBV5-4	TRBJ2-7	-	CASSTSGYEQYF	TGTGCCAGCAGCACTAGCGGCTACGAGCAGTACTTC
-	TRBV7-9	TRBJ1-2	-	CASSLDRSYTF	TGTGCCAGCAGCCTGGACAGAAGCTACACCTTC
TRBD1	TRBV19	TRBJ1-2	-	CASSIGGQGTSYGYTF	TGTGCCAGTAGTATAGGAGGACAGGGGACCTCCTATGGCTACACCTTC
-	TRBV5-1	TRBJ1-1	once	CASSLTSGVGAFF	TGCGCCAGCAGCTTGACATCGGGGGTTGGGGCTTTCTTT
-	TRBV28	TRBJ2-1	-	CASDRAYNEQFF	TGTGCCAGCGACAGAGCCTACAATGAGCAGTTCTTC
-	TRBV19	TRBJ1-6	-	CASSLLSSPLHF	TGTGCCAGTAGCCTTCTTTCTTCACCCCTCCACTTT
TRBD1	TRBV11-3	TRBJ2-2	few	CASSASSGTGGLGELFF	TGTGCCAGCAGCGCCTCTTCCGGGACAGGGGGCTTAGGGGAGCTGTTTTTT
-	TRBV6-5	TRBJ2-7	-	CASSYGWEASYEQYF	TGTGCCAGCAGTTACGGATGGGAGGCCTCCTACGAGCAGTACTTC
-	TRBV11-3	TRBJ1-1	-	CASSSFGETEAFF	TGTGCCAGCAGCTCATTCGGGGAGACTGAAGCTTTCTTT
-	TRBV6-6	TRBJ2-7	-	CASRQHQGPYEQYF	TGTGCCAGCAGACAACACCAGGGCCCCTACGAGCAGTACTTC
TRBD1	TRBV6-1	TRBJ2-1	-	CASRYGTDNEQFF	TGTGCCAGCAGGTACGGGACAGACAATGAGCAGTTCTTC
-	TRBV24-1	TRBJ1-1	-	CATSAKGGTEAFF	TGTGCCACCAGTGCGAAGGGAGGCACTGAAGCTTTCTTT
TRBD2	TRBV7-4	TRBJ2-7	-	CASTSTSTSGRFYEQYF	TGTGCCAGCACCTCAACGTCGACTAGCGGGAGATTCTACGAGCAGTACTTC
TRBD2	TRBV28	TRBJ2-1	-	CASSLLAGSQPSSYNEQFF	TGTGCCAGCAGTCTGTTAGCGGGATCCCAACCGAGCTCCTACAATGAGCAGTTCTTC
TRBD2	TRBV9	TRBJ2-1	-	CASSVGGRVGNEQFF	TGTGCCAGCAGCGTTGGTGGGAGGGTCGGTAATGAGCAGTTCTTC
-	TRBV5-6	TRBJ1-2	-	CASSLPGQNYGYTF	TGTGCCAGCAGCTTGCCGGGACAAAACTATGGCTACACCTTC
TRBD1	TRBV5-1	TRBJ1-6	-	CARLGQGGSPLHF	TGCGCCAGACTGGGACAGGGGGGTTCACCCCTCCACTTT
-	TRBV28	TRBJ1-5	few	CASSSWGDGQPQHF	TGTGCCAGCAGTTCTTGGGGGGATGGTCAGCCCCAGCATTTT
-	TRBV5-1	TRBJ1-2	-	CASSPGIGYTF	TGCGCCAGCAGCCCAGGGATAGGCTACACCTTC
TRBD2	TRBV7-9	TRBJ2-5	-	CASSGTSGRAQETQYF	TGTGCCAGCAGCGGGACTAGCGGGAGGGCCCAAGAGACCCAGTACTTC
-	TRBV11-2	TRBJ1-6	-	CASSQGISPLHF	TGTGCCAGCAGTCAGGGGATCTCACCCCTCCACTTT
-	TRBV5-1	TRBJ1-1	few	CASSYDRNTEAFF	TGCGCCAGCAGCTATGACAGAAACACTGAAGCTTTCTTT
-	TRBV6-5	TRBJ2-7	-	CASSPTVLSYEQYF	TGTGCCAGCAGTCCAACAGTCCTCTCCTACGAGCAGTACTTC
-	TRBV6-5	TRBJ1-1	once	CASAIPGHGVPEAFF	TGTGCCAGCGCAATTCCGGGACACGGGGTGCCTGAAGCTTTCTTT
TRBD1	TRBV20-1	TRBJ2-3	-	CSASGGQSTDTQYF	TGCAGTGCTAGTGGGGGACAGAGCACAGATACGCAGTATTTT
TRBD1	TRBV7-9	TRBJ1-2	-	CASSYTGGAGGYTF	TGTGCCAGCAGTTACACAGGGGGTGCGGGTGGCTACACCTTC
TRBD1	TRBV5-5	TRBJ2-7	few	CASSYGTGGSYEQYF	TGTGCCAGCAGTTATGGGACAGGCGGCTCCTACGAGCAGTACTTC
TRBD1	TRBV28	TRBJ2-7	-	CASSFPDRDYEQYF	TGTGCCAGCAGTTTCCCCGACAGGGACTACGAGCAGTACTTC
-	TRBV11-2	TRBJ2-2	-	CASSKDPGIGELFF	TGTGCCAGCAGCAAAGATCCCGGGATTGGGGAGCTGTTTTTT
TRBD1	TRBV19	TRBJ1-3	-	CASSLQGAEGNTIYF	TGTGCCAGTAGCCTGCAGGGGGCTGAAGGAAACACCATATATTTT
-	TRBV27	TRBJ1-6	-	CASSLSSGHLPSPLHF	TGTGCCAGCAGTTTATCTAGCGGGCACCTCCCTTCACCCCTCCACTTT
-	TRBV4-2	TRBJ2-7	-	CASSQVGGGTYEQYF	TGTGCCAGCAGCCAAGTCGGAGGGGGCACCTACGAGCAGTACTTC
-	TRBV5-5	TRBJ1-3	few	CASSLGAGNSGNTIYF	TGTGCCAGCAGCTTGGGAGCGGGTAACTCTGGAAACACCATATATTTT
-	TRBV5-6	TRBJ2-7	-	CASSTTGYEQYF	TGTGCCAGCAGCACGACTGGCTACGAGCAGTACTTC
TRBD2	TRBV4-3	TRBJ2-1	-	CASSQGSGRANEQFF	TGCGCCAGCAGCCAAGGTAGCGGGAGGGCCAATGAGCAGTTCTTC
-	TRBV28	TRBJ1-4	few	CASNTDTVNEKLFF	TGTGCCAGCAACACGGACACAGTAAATGAAAAACTGTTTTTT
-	TRBV11-3	TRBJ2-2	-	CASSFLADTNTGELFF	TGTGCCAGCAGCTTTTTAGCGGACACGAACACCGGGGAGCTGTTTTTT
TRBD2	TRBV28	TRBJ2-7	-	CASNEASGSYEQYF	TGTGCCAGCAATGAGGCTAGCGGATCCTACGAGCAGTACTTC
-	TRBV30	TRBJ2-4	-	CAWSLGGIQYF	TGTGCCTGGAGCCTAGGGGGCATTCAGTACTTC
TRBD1	TRBV6-5	TRBJ1-1	-	CAGRDRASGAEAFF	TGTGCCGGCCGGGACAGGGCCTCTGGGGCTGAAGCTTTCTTT
-	TRBV14	TRBJ2-2	-	CASSQGLGGGELFF	TGTGCCAGCAGCCAAGGGTTAGGAGGCGGGGAGCTGTTTTTT
-	TRBV28	TRBJ1-2	-	CASSSPAGSNYGYTF	TGTGCCAGCAGTTCTCCCGCGGGGTCTAACTATGGCTACACCTTC
TRBD2	TRBV5-1	TRBJ2-5	-	CASSSTGGQETQYF	TGCGCCAGCAGCTCAACGGGAGGACAAGAGACCCAGTACTTC
-	TRBV6-5	TRBJ2-2	few	CASRGLRDSTGELFF	TGTGCCAGCAGGGGACTCAGGGATTCCACCGGGGAGCTGTTTTTT
TRBD2	TRBV7-9	TRBJ2-3	-	CASSSRGLAGAHGTDTQYF	TGTGCCAGCAGCTCCCGCGGACTAGCGGGGGCACATGGCACAGATACGCAGTATTTT
TRBD2	TRBV3-1/TRBV3-2	TRBJ2-3	-	CASSLLRGLASSTDTQYF	TGTGCCAGCAGCCTCCTACGGGGACTAGCGTCGAGCACAGATACGCAGTATTTT
-	TRBV19	TRBJ1-1	-	CASSPAGWGGTEAFF	TGTGCCAGTAGTCCCGCGGGCTGGGGAGGCACTGAAGCTTTCTTT
TRBD2	TRBV28	TRBJ2-1	few	CASSPGTSGSRYEQFF	TGTGCCAGCAGTCCCGGGACTAGCGGGAGCCGTTATGAGCAGTTCTTC
TRBD2	TRBV19	TRBJ2-5	-	CASGEGASGEETQYF	TGTGCCAGTGGGGAAGGGGCTAGCGGGGAAGAGACCCAGTACTTC
TRBD1	TRBV5-6	TRBJ1-6	few	CASSSGGSPLHF	TGTGCCAGCAGCTCAGGGGGTTCACCCCTCCACTTT